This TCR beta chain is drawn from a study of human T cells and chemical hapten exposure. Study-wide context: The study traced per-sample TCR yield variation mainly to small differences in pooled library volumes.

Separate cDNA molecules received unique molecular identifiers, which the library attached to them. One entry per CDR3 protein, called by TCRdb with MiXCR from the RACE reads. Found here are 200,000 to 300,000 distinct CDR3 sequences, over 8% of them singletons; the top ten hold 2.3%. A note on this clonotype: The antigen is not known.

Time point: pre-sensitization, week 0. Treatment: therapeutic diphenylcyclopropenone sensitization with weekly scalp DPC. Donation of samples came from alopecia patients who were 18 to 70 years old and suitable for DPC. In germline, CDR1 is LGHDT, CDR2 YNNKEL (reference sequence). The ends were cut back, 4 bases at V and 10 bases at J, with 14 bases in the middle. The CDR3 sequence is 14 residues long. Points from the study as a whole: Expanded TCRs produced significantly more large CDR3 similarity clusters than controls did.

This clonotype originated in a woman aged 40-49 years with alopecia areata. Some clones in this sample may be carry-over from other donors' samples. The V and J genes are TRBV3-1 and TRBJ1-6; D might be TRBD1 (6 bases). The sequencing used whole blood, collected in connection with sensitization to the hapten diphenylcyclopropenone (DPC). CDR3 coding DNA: TGTGCCAGCAGCCCCAAACCCGGGGGCTCACCCCTCCACTTT. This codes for CASSPKPGGSPLHF.